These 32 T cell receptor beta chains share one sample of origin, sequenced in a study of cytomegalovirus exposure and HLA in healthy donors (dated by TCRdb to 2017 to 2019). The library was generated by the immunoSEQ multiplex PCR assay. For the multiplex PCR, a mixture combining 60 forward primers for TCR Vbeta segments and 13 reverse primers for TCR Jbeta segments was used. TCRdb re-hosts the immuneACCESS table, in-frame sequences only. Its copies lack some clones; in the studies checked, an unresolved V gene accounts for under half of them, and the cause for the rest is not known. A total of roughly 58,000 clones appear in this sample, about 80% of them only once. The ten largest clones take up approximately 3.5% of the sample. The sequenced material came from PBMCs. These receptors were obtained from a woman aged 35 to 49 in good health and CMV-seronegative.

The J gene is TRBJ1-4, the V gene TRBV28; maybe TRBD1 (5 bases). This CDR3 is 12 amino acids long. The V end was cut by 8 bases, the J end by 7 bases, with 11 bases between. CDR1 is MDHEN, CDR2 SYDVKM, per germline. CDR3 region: CASSRGIEKLFF. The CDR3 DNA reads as TGTGCCAGCTCTCGGGGGATTGAAAAACTGTTTTTT.

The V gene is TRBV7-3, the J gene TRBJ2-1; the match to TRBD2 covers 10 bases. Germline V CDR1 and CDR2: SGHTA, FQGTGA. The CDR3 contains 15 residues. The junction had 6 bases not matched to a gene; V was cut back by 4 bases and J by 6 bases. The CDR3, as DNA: TGTGCCAGCAGCTCCCCTAGCGGGAGAGGCAATGAGCAGTTCTTC. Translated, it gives CASSSPSGRGNEQFF.

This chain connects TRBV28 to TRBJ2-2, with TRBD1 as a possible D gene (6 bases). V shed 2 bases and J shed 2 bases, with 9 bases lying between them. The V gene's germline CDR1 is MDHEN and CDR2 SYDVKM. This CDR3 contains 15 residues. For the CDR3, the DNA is TGTGCCAGCAGTTTACCAGGGGTTAACACCGGGGAGCTGTTTTTT. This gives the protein CASSLPGVNTGELFF.

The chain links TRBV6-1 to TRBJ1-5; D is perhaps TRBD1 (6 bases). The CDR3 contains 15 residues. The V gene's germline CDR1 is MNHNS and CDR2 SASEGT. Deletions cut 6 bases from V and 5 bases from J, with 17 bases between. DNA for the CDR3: TGTGCCAGCAGCGACCCGGACAGAATCGATCAGCCCCAGCATTTT. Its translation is CASSDPDRIDQPQHF.

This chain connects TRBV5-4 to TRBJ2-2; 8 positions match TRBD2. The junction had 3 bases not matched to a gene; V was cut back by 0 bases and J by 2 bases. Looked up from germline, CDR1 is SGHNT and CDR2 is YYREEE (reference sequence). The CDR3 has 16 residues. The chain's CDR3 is CASSLASGGNTGELFF. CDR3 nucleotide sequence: TGTGCCAGCAGCTTGGCGAGCGGGGGAAACACCGGGGAGCTGTTTTTT.

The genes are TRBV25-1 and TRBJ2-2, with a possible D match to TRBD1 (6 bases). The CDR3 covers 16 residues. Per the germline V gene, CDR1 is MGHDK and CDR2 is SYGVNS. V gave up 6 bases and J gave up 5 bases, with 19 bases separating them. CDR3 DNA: TGTGCCAGCAGCTCCCGAGCCAGGGGTTGGACCGGGGAGCTGTTTTTT. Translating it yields CASSSRARGWTGELFF.

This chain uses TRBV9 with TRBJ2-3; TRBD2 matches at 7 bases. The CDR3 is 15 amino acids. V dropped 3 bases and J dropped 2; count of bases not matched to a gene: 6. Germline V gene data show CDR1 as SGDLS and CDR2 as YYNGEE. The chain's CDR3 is CASSGTTSFTDTQYF. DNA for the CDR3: TGTGCCAGCAGCGGCACGACTAGCTTCACAGATACGCAGTATTTT.

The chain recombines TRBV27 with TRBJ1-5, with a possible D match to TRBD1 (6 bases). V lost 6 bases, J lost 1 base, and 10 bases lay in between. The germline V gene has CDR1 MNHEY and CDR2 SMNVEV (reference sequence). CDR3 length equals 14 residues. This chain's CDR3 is CASSSQGSNQPQHF. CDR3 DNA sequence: TGTGCCAGCAGCTCACAGGGAAGCAATCAGCCCCAGCATTTT.

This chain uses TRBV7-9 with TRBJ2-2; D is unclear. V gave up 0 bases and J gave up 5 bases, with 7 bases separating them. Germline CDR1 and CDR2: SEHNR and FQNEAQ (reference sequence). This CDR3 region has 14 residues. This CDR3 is CASSLAAVTGELFF. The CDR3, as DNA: TGTGCCAGCAGCTTAGCAGCCGTAACCGGGGAGCTGTTTTTT.

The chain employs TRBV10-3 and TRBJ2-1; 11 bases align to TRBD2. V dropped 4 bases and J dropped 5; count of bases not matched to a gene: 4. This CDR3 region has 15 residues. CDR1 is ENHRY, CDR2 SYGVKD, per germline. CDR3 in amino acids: CAISAVSGRDNEQFF. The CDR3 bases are TGTGCCATCAGTGCGGTTAGCGGGAGGGACAATGAGCAGTTCTTC.

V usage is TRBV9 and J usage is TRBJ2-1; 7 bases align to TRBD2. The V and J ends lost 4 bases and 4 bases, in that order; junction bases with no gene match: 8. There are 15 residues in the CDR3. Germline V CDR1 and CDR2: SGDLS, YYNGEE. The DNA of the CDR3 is TGTGCCAGCAGCACCGGGACTATAATATACAATGAGCAGTTCTTC. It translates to CASSTGTIIYNEQFF.

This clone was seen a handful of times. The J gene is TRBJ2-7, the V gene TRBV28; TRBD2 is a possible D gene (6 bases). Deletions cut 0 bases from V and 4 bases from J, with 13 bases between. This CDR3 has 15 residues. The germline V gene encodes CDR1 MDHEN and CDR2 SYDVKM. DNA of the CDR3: TGTGCCAGCAGTTTATGGCCGGACTACACGTACGAGCAGTACTTC. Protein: CASSLWPDYTYEQYF.

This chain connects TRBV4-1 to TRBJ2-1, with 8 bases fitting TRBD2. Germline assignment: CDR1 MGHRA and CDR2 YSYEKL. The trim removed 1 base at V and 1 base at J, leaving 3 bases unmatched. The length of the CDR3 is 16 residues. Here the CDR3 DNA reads TGCGCCAGCAGCCAAGGGTCTAGCGGGTCCTACAATGAGCAGTTCTTC. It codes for CASSQGSSGSYNEQFF.

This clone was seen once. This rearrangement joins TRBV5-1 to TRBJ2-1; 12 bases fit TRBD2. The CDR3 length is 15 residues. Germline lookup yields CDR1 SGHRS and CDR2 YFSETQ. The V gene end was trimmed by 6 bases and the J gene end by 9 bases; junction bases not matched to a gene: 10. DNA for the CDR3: TGCGCCAGCACCGGCGGACTAGCGGGAAATGGTGAGCAGTTCTTC. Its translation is CASTGGLAGNGEQFF.

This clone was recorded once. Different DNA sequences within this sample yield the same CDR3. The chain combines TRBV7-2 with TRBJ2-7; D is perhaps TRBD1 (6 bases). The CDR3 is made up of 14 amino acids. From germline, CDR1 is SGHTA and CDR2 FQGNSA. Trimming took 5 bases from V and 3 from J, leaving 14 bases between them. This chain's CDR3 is CASSPGPGDYEQYF. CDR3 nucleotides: TGTGCCAGCAGCCCGGGACCAGGGGACTACGAGCAGTACTTC.

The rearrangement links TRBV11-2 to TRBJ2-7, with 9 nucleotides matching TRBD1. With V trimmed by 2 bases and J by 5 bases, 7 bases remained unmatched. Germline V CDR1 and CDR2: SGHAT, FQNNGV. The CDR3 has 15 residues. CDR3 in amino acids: CASSLTGTGSDEQYF. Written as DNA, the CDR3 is TGTGCCAGCAGCTTAACCGGGACAGGGTCAGACGAGCAGTACTTC.

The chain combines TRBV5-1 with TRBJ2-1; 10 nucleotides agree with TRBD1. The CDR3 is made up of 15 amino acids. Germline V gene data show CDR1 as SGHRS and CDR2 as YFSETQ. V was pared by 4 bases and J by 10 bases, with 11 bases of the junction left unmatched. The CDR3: CASSEGQGSTGEQFF. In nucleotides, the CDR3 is TGCGCCAGCAGCGAGGGACAGGGGTCTACGGGGGAGCAGTTCTTC.

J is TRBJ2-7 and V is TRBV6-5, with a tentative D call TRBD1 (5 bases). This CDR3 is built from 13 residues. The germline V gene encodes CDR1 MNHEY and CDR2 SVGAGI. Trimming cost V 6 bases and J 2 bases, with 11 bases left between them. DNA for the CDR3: TGTGCCAGCAGAAAGGACACCACCTACGAGCAGTACTTC. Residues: CASRKDTTYEQYF.

CDR3 DNA sequence: TGTGCCAGCAGCTCCCCTTTGACTAGCGGGAACCGCGAGCAGTACTTC. Its translation is CASSSPLTSGNREQYF. The chain couples TRBV11-2 to TRBJ2-7; TRBD2 matches 11 bases. This CDR3 spans 16 amino acids. Germline trimming cut 4 bases from V and 6 bases from J; bases unmatched to any gene: 11. Looked up from germline, CDR1 is SGHAT and CDR2 is FQNNGV.

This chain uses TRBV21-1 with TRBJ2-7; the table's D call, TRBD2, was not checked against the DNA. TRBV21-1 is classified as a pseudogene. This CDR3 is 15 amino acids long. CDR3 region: CASSKPRDSRRRQYF. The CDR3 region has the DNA TGTGCCAGCAGCAAGCCTCGGGACTCGCGACGTAGGCAGTACTTC.

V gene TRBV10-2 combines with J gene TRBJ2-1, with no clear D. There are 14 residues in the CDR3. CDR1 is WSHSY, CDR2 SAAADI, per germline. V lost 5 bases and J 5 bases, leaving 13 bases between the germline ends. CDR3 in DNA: TGCGCCAGCAGTTGGTCTACCGAGGACAATGAGCAGTTCTTC. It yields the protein CASSWSTEDNEQFF.

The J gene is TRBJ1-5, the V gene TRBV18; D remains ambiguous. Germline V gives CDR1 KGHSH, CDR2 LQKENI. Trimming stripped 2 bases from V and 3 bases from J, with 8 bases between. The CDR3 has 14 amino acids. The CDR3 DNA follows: TGTGCCAGCTCACCAGGGCAAATCAATCAGCCCCAGCATTTT. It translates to CASSPGQINQPQHF.

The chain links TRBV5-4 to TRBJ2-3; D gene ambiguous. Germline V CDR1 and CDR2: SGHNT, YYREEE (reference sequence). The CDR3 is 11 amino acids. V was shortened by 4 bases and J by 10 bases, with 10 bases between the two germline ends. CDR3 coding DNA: TGTGCCAGCAGCGACGTTCGGGCGCAGTATTTT. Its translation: CASSDVRAQYF.

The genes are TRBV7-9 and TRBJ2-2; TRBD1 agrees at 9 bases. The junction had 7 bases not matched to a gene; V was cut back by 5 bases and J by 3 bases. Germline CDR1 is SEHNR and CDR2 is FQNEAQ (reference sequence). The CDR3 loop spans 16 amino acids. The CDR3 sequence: CASSGSTGGDTGELFF. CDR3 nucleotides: TGTGCCAGCAGCGGATCGACAGGGGGTGACACCGGGGAGCTGTTTTTT. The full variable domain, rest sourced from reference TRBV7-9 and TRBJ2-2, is DTGVSQNPRHKITKRGQNVTFRCDPISEHNRLYWYRQTLGQGPEFLTYFQNEAQLEKSRLLSDRFSAERPKGSFSTLEIQRTEQGDSAMYLCASSGSTGGDTGELFFGEGSRLTVL.

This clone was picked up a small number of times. CDR3 loop: CASSLEHRVGEQYF. For the CDR3, the DNA is TGTGCCAGCAGTTTAGAGCACAGGGTGGGAGAGCAGTACTTC. V and J are TRBV28 and TRBJ2-7; maybe TRBD1 (6 bases). The CDR3 totals 14 residues. Germline values: CDR1 MDHEN, CDR2 SYDVKM. V dropped 2 bases and J dropped 7 bases, with 15 bases sitting between them.

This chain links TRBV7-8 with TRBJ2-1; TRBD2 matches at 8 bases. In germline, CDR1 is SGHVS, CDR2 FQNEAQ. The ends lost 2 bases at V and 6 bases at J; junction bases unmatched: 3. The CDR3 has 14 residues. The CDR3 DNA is TGTGCCAGCAGCTTATCGGGAGGGGTCAATGAGCAGTTCTTC. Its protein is CASSLSGGVNEQFF.

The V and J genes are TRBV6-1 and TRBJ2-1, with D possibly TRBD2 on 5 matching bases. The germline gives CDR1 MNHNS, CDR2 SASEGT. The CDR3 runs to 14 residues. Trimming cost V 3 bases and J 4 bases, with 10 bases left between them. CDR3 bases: TGTGCCAGCAGTGATAGCAGCGGATACAATGAGCAGTTCTTC. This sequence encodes CASSDSSGYNEQFF.

CDR3 residues: CASSQGSGSTTDTQYF. For the CDR3, the DNA is TGCGCCAGCAGCCAAGGGAGCGGGAGCACTACAGATACGCAGTATTTT. The chain couples TRBV4-1 to TRBJ2-3, with 8 bases lining up with TRBD2. Germline lookup yields CDR1 MGHRA and CDR2 YSYEKL. This CDR3 region has 16 residues. V shed 1 base and J 3 bases; nucleotides not matched to a gene: 6.

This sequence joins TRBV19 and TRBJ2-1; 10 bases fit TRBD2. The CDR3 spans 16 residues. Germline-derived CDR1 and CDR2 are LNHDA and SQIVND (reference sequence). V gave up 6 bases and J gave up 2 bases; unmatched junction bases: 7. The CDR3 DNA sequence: TGTGCCAGTAGCTTAAGGACTAGCGGCCCCTACAATGAGCAGTTCTTC. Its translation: CASSLRTSGPYNEQFF.

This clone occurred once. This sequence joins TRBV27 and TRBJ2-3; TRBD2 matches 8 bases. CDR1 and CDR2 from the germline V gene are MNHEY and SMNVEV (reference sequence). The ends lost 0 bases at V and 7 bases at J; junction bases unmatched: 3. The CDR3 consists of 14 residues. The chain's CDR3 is CASSLSSGSYTQYF. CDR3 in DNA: TGTGCCAGCAGTTTATCCAGCGGGAGCTATACGCAGTATTTT.

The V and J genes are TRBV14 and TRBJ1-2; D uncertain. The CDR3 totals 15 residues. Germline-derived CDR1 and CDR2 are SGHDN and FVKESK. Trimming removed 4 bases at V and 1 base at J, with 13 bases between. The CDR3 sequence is CASSPSLGINYGYTF. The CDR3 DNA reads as TGTGCCAGCAGCCCGTCCCTAGGTATTAACTATGGCTACACCTTC.

CDR3 DNA: TGCAGCGTTGTCCTCGGACAGGGGGGGAATGAGCAGTTCTTC. It translates to CSVVLGQGGNEQFF. V is TRBV29-1 and J is TRBJ2-1, with 10 bases identical to TRBD1. The CDR3 runs 14 residues. The junction had 7 bases not matched to a gene; V was cut back by 4 bases and J by 7 bases. CDR1 SQVTM and CDR2 ANQGSEA come from the germline V gene.